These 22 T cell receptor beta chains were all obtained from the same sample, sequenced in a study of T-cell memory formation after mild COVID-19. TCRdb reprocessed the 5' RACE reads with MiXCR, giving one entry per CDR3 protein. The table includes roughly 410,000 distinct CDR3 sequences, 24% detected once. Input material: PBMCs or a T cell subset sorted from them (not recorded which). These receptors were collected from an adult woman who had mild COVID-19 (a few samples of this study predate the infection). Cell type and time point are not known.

The CDR3 nucleotides read TGTGCCAGCAGCGGAGGGGTAGGTTTCACAGATACGCAGTATTTT. It codes for CASSGGVGFTDTQYF. The V gene is TRBV9, the J gene TRBJ2-3; either TRBD1 or TRBD2 may supply D (5 bases each). This CDR3 is 15 amino acids long. V was shortened by 3 bases and J by 2 bases, with 13 bases between the two germline ends. Germline-derived CDR1 and CDR2 are SGDLS and YYNGEE.

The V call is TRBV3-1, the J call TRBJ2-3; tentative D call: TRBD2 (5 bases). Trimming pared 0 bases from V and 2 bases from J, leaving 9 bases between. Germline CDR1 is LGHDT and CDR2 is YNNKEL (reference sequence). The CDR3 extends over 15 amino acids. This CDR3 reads CASSQEGAATDTQYF. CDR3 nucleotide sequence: TGTGCCAGCAGCCAAGAGGGAGCAGCCACAGATACGCAGTATTTT.

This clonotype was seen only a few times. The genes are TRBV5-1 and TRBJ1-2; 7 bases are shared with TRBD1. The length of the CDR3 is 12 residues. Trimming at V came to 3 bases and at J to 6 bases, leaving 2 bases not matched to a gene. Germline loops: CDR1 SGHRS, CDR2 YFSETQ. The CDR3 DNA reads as TGCGCCAGCAGCTGGGACAGACATGGCTACACCTTC. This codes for CASSWDRHGYTF.

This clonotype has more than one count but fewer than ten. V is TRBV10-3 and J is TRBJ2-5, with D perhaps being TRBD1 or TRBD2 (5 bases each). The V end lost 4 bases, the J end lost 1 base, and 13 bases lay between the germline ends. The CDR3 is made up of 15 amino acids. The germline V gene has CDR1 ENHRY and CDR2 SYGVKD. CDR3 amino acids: CAISGRDVRQETQYF. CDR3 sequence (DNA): TGTGCCATCAGTGGACGGGACGTACGCCAAGAGACCCAGTACTTC.

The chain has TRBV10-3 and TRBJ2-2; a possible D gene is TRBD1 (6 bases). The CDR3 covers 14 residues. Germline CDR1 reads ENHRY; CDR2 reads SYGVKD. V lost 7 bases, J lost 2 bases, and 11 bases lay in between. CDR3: CAITGTPNTGELFF. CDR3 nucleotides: TGTGCCATCACGGGGACACCTAACACCGGGGAGCTGTTTTTT.

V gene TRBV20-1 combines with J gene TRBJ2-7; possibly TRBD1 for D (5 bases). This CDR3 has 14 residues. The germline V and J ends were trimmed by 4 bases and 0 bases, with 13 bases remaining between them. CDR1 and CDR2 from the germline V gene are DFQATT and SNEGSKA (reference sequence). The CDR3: CSAIGRVSSYEQYF. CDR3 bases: TGCAGTGCTATAGGCAGGGTCAGCTCCTACGAGCAGTACTTC.

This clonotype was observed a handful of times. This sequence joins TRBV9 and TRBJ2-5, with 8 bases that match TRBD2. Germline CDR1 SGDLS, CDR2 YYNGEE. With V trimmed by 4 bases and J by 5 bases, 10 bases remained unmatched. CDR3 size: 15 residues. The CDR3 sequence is CASSPGLAGYETQYF. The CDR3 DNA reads TGTGCCAGCAGCCCCGGTTTAGCGGGGTACGAGACCCAGTACTTC.

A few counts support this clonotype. CDR3 sequence reads: CSVENRGTGELFF. CDR3 nucleotides: TGCAGCGTGGAGAACAGGGGGACCGGGGAGCTGTTTTTT. The rearrangement links TRBV29-1 to TRBJ2-2, with TRBD1 matching over 8 bases. In germline, CDR1 is SQVTM, CDR2 ANQGSEA. With V trimmed by 6 bases and J by 5 bases, 5 bases remained unmatched. The CDR3 contains 13 residues.

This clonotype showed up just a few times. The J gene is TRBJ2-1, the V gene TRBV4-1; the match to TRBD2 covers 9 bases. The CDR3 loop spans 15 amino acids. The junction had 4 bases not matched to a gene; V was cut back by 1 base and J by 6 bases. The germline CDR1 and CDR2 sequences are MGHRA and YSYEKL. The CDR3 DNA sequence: TGCGCCAGCAGCCAAGGGCGGGGGGGCCCCAATGAGCAGTTCTTC. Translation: CASSQGRGGPNEQFF.

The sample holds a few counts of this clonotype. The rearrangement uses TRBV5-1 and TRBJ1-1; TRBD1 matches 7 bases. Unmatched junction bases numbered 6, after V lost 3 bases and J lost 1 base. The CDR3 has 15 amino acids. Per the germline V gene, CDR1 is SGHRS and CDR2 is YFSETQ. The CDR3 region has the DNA TGCGCCAGCAGCTCTGGGACAGATAGGAACACTGAAGCTTTCTTT. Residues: CASSSGTDRNTEAFF.

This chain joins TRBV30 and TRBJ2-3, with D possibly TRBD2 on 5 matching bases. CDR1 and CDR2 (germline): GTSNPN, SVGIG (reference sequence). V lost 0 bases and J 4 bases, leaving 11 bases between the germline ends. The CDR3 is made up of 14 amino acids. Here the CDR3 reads CAWSVGRYSDTQYF. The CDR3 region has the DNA TGTGCCTGGAGTGTAGGGAGATACTCAGATACGCAGTATTTT.

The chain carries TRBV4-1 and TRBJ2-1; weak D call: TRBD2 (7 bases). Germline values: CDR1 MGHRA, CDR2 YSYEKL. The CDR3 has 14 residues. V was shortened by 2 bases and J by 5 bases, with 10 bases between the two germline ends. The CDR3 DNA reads TGCGCCAGCAGCCAATTGGGGGGGCACAATGAGCAGTTCTTC. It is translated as CASSQLGGHNEQFF.

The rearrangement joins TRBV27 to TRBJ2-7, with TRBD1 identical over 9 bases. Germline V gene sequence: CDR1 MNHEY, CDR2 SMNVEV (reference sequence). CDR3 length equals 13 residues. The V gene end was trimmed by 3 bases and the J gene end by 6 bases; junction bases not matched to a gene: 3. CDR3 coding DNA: TGTGCCAGCAGTTTGGGGACAGGGTGCGAGCAGTACTTC. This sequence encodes CASSLGTGCEQYF.

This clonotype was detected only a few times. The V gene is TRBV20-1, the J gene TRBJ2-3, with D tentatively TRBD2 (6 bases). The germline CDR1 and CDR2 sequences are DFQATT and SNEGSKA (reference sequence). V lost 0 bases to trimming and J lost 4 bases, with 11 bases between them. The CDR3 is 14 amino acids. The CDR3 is CSARDGGAPDTQYF. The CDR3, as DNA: TGCAGTGCTAGAGACGGGGGAGCACCAGATACGCAGTATTTT.

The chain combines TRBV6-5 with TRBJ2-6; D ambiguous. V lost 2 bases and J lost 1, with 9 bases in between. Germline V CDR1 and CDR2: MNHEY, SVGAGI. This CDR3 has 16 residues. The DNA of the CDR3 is TGTGCCAGCAGTTACCAGCCGCTTTCTGGGGCCAACGTCCTGACTTTC. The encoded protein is CASSYQPLSGANVLTF.

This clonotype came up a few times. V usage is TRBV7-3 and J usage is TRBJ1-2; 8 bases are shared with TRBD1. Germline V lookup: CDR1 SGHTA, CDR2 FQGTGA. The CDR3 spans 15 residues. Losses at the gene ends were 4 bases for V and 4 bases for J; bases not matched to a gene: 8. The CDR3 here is CASSSPGQEGYGYTF. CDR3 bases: TGTGCCAGCAGCTCACCGGGACAGGAAGGCTATGGCTACACCTTC.

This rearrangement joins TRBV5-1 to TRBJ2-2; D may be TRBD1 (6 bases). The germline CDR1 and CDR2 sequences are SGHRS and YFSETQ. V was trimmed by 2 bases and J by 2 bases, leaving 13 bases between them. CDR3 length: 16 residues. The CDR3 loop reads CASSLVRTANTGELFF. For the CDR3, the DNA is TGCGCCAGCAGCTTAGTTAGGACAGCCAACACCGGGGAGCTGTTTTTT. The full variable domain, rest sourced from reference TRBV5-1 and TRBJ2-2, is KAGVTQTPRYLIKTRGQQVTLSCSPISGHRSVSWYQQTPGQGLQFLFEYFSETQRNKGNFPGRFSGRQFSNSRSEMNVSTLELGDSALYLCASSLVRTANTGELFFGEGSRLTVL.

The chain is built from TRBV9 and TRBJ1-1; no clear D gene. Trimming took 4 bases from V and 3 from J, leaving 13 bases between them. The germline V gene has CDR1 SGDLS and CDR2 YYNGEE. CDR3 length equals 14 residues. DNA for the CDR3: TGTGCCAGCAGCTACAGAGTAATGGACACTGAAGCTTTCTTT. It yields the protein CASSYRVMDTEAFF.

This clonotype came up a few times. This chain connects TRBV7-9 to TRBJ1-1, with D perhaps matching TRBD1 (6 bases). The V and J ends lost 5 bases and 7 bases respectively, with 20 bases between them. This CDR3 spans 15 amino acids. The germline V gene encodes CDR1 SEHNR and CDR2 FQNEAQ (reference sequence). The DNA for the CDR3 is TGTGCCAGCAGCCACAACCCCCAGGGGAGGAGTGAAGCTTTCTTT. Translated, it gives CASSHNPQGRSEAFF.

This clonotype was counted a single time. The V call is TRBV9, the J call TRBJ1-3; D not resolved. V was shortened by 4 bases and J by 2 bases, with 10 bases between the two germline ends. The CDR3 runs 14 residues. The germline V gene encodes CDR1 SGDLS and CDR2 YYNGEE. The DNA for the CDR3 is TGTGCCAGCAGCATCTCCGAGGCTGGAAACACCATATATTTT. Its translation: CASSISEAGNTIYF. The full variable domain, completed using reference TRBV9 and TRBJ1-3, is DSGVTQTPKHLITATGQRVTLRCSPRSGDLSVYWYQQSLDQGLQFLIQYYNGEERAKGNILERFSAQQFPDLHSELNLSSLELGDSALYFCASSISEAGNTIYFGEGSWLTVV.

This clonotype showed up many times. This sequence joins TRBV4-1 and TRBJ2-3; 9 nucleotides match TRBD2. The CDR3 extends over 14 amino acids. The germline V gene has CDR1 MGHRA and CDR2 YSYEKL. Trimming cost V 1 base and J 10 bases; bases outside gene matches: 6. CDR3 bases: TGCGCCAGCAGCCAAGCATCTAGCGGGACGGCGCAGTATTTT. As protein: CASSQASSGTAQYF.

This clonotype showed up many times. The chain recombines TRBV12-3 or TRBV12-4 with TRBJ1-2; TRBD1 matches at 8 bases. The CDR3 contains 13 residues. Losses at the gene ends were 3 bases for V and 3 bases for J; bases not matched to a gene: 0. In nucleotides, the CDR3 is TGTGCCAGCAGTTTGACAGGGGACTATGGCTACACCTTC. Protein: CASSLTGDYGYTF.